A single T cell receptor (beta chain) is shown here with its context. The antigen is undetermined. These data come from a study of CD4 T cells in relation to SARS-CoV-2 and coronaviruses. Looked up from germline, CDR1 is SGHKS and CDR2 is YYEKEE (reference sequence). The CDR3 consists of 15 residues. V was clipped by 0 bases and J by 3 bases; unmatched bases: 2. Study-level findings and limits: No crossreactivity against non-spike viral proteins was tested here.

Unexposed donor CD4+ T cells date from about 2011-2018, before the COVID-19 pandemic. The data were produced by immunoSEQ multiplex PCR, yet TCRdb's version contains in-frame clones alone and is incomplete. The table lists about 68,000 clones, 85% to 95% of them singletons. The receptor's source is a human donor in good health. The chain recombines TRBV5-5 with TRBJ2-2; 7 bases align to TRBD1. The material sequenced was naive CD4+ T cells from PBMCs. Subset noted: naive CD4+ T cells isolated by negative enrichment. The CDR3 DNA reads TGTGCCAGCAGCTTGGGGACAGGATACACCGGGGAGCTGTTTTTT. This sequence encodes CASSLGTGYTGELFF.